This TCR beta chain was sequenced in a study of cytomegalovirus exposure and HLA in healthy donors. In regard to this clone: As yet, its antigen is unknown.

Measured with immunoSEQ multiplex PCR; TCRdb has only the in-frame clones, and not every one. The table shows under 95,000 clones, with 85% to 95% occurring only once. Study findings and constraints: There were some public TCRs occurring in many donors, but most TCR sequences were rare. The study flagged about 150 TCR beta chains as cytomegalovirus-associated. In vitro assays verified that a few CMV-associated chains recognized CMV antigens specifically.

This CDR3 has 15 residues. V was pared by 0 bases and J by 3 bases, with 6 bases of the junction left unmatched. Germline CDR1 and CDR2: GTSNPN and SVGIG (reference sequence). The sequencing input was PBMCs. The chain links TRBV30 to TRBJ2-7; 9 bases agree with TRBD1. This clonotype originated in a woman between 18 and 29 years old in good health and CMV-seronegative. CDR3 region: CAWSVGTGWVYEQYF. The CDR3 DNA follows: TGTGCCTGGAGTGTCGGGACAGGGTGGGTCTACGAGCAGTACTTC.